The sequence of this T cell receptor beta chain was determined in a study of radiotherapy plus CTLA-4 blockade in lung cancer. Study information: Disease control was achieved by around 30% of patients, and objective responses by 18%. Study-level results: How blood T cell clones changed early, along with interferon-beta, reportedly forecast response best.

Germline loops: CDR1 MGHRA, CDR2 YSYEKL. CDR3 length equals 13 residues. V was pared by 3 bases and J by 6 bases, with 2 bases of the junction left unmatched. Regarding this clone: Its antigen remains unknown.

Ipilimumab CTLA-4 blockade and focal radiation were given to patients with chemo-refractory metastatic non-small-cell lung cancer. Using immunoSEQ multiplex PCR, the repertoire was profiled, and TCRdb retains in-frame clones only, with some absent. The table lists 50,000 to 70,000 clones, almost 85% of them singletons. V is TRBV4-1 and J is TRBJ2-1, with 7 bases that match TRBD1. The sequencing used peripheral blood, collected from a patient treated with radiotherapy plus ipilimumab. The TCR comes from a human donor with non-small cell lung cancer whose response to radiotherapy plus ipilimumab could not be evaluated. DNA for the CDR3: TGCGCCAGCAGCCAGACAGGGTTCAATGAGCAGTTCTTC. Protein product: CASSQTGFNEQFF.